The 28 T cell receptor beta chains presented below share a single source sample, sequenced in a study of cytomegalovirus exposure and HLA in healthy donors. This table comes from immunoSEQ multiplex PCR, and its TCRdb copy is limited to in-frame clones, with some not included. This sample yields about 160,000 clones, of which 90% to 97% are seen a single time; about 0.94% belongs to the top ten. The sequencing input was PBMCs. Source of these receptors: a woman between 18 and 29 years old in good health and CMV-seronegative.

CDR3 nucleotide sequence: TGTGCCAGTAGCCTTACATGGGAGCAGTTCTTC. As protein: CASSLTWEQFF. The genes are TRBV19 and TRBJ2-1; D is unresolved. Trimming pared 6 bases from V and 10 bases from J, leaving 10 bases between. The CDR3 spans 11 residues. Germline-derived CDR1 and CDR2 are LNHDA and SQIVND (reference sequence).

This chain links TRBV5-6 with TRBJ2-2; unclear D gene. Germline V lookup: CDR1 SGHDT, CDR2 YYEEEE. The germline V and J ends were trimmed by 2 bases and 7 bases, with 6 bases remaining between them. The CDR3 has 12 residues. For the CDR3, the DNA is TGTGCCAGCAGCTTTTCTCTCGGGGAGCTGTTTTTT. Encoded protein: CASSFSLGELFF. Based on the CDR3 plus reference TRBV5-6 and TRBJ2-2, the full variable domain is DAGVTQSPTHLIKTRGQQVTLRCSPKSGHDTVSWYQQALGQGPQFIFQYYEEEERQRGNFPDRFSGHQFPNYSSELNVNALLLGDSALYLCASSFSLGELFFGEGSRLTVL.

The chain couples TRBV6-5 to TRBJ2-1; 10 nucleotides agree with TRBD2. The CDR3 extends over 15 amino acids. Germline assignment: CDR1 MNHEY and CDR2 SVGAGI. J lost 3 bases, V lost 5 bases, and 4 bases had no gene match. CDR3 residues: CASSPSGGFYNEQFF. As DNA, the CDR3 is TGTGCCAGCAGTCCTAGCGGGGGTTTCTACAATGAGCAGTTCTTC.

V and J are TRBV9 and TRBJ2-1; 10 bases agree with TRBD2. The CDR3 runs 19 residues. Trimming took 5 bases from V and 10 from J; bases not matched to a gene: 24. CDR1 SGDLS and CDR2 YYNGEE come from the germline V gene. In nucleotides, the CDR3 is TGTGCCAGCAGTCCTGCTAGCGGGGGCCACGGGACAGCGGATCGGGAGCAGTTCTTC. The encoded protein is CASSPASGGHGTADREQFF.

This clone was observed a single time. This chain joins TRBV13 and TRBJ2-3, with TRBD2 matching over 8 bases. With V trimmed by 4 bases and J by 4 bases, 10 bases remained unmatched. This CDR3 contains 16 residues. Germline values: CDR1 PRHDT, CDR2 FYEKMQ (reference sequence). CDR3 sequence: CASSYPGLEVSDTQYF. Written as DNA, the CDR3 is TGTGCCAGCAGCTATCCGGGACTAGAGGTTTCAGATACGCAGTATTTT.

CDR3 nucleotide sequence: TGTGCCTGGATGGTAGCGGGGGGGCCCCACGAGCAGTACTTC. This translates into CAWMVAGGPHEQYF. The chain is built from TRBV30 and TRBJ2-7; 11 bases are a match to TRBD2. The V gene's germline CDR1 is GTSNPN and CDR2 SVGIG (reference sequence). V gave up 4 bases and J gave up 5 bases; unmatched junction bases: 7. The CDR3 extends over 14 amino acids.

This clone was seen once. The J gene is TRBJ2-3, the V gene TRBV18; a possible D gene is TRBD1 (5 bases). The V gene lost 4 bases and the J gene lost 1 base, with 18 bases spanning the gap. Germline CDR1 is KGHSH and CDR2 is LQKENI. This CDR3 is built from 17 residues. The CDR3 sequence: CASSLLYGQGGTDTQYF. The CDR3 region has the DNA TGTGCCAGCTCACTACTTTATGGGCAGGGTGGCACAGATACGCAGTATTTT.

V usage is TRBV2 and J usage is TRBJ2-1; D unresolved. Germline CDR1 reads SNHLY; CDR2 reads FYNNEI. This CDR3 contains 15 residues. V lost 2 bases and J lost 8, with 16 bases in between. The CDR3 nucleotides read TGTGCCAGCAGTGAAACGTACCCCCTATCCCATGAGCAGTTCTTC. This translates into CASSETYPLSHEQFF.

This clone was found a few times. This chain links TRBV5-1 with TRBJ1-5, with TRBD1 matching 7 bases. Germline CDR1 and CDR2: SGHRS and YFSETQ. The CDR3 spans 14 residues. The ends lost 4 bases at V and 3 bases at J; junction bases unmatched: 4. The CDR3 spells CASSTGTDNQPQHF. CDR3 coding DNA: TGCGCCAGCAGCACCGGGACAGACAATCAGCCCCAGCATTTT. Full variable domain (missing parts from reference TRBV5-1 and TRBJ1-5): KAGVTQTPRYLIKTRGQQVTLSCSPISGHRSVSWYQQTPGQGLQFLFEYFSETQRNKGNFPGRFSGRQFSNSRSEMNVSTLELGDSALYLCASSTGTDNQPQHFGDGTRLSIL.

CDR3 residues: CASTAGLAKNIQYF. Written as DNA, the CDR3 is TGTGCCAGCACCGCAGGGTTAGCCAAAAACATTCAGTACTTC. The V and J genes are TRBV21-1 and TRBJ2-4; the table's D call, TRBD1, was not checked against the DNA. TRBV21-1 is a listed pseudogene. The CDR3 is made up of 14 amino acids.

This CDR3 is CASSDPGLAGGLETQYF. CDR3 nucleotides: TGTGCCAGCAGCGACCCGGGACTAGCGGGGGGGCTGGAGACCCAGTACTTC. V is TRBV14 and J is TRBJ2-5, with 16 bases identical to TRBD2. This CDR3 has 17 amino acids. Germline V gives CDR1 SGHDN, CDR2 FVKESK. With 5 bases clipped from V and 5 bases from J, the junction kept 8 bases outside the gene matches.

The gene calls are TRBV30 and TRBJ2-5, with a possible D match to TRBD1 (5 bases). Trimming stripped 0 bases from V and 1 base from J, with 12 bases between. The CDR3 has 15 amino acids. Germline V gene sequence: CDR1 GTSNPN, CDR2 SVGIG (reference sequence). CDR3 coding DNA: TGTGCCTGGAGTGTAGGGGCCTCGTCCCAAGAGACCCAGTACTTC. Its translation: CAWSVGASSQETQYF.

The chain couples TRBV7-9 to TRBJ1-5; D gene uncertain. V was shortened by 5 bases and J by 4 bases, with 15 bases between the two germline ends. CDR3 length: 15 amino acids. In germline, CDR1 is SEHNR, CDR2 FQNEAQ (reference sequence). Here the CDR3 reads CASSPAGSSNQPQHF. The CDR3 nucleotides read TGTGCCAGCAGCCCCGCGGGGAGTTCGAATCAGCCCCAGCATTTT.

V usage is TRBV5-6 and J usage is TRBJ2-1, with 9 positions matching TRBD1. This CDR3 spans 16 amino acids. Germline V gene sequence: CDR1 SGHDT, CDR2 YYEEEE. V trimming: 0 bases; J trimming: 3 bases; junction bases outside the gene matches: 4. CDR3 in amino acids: CASSLGTGGFYNEQFF. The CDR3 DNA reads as TGTGCCAGCAGCTTGGGAACAGGGGGCTTCTACAATGAGCAGTTCTTC.

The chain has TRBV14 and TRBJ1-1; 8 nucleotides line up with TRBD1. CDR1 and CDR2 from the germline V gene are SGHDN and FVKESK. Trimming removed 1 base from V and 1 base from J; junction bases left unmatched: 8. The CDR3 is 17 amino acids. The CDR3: CASSQVRVGTGNTEAFF. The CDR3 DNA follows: TGTGCCAGCAGCCAAGTACGCGTCGGGACAGGGAACACTGAAGCTTTCTTT.

CDR3 bases: TGTGCCAGCAGTACAAGACAGGGGTACTACGAGCAGTACTTC. It encodes CASSTRQGYYEQYF. The chain carries TRBV6-1 and TRBJ2-7; 8 nucleotides line up with TRBD1. CDR1 is MNHNS and CDR2 is SASEGT in the germline V gene. Germline trimming cut 5 bases from V and 3 bases from J; bases unmatched to any gene: 6. There are 14 residues in the CDR3.

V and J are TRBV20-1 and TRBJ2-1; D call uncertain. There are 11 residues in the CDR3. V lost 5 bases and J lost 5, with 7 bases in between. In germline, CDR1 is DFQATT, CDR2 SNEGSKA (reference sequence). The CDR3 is CSALVNNEQFF. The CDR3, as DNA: TGCAGTGCTTTAGTCAACAATGAGCAGTTCTTC.

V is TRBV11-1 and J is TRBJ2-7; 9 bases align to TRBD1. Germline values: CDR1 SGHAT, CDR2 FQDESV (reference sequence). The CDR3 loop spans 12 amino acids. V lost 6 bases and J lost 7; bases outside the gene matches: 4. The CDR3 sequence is CASSWTGEEQYF. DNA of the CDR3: TGTGCCAGCAGTTGGACAGGGGAGGAGCAGTACTTC.

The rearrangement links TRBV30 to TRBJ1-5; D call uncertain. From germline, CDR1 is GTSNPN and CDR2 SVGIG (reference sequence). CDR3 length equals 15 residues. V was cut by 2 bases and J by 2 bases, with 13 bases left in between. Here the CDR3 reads CAWSTDGNGNQPQHF. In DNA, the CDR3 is TGTGCCTGGAGTACCGATGGCAACGGCAATCAGCCCCAGCATTTT.

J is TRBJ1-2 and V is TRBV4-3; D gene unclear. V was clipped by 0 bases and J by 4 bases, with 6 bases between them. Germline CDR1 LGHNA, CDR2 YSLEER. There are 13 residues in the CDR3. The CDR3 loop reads CASSQDLFYGYTF. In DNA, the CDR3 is TGCGCCAGCAGCCAAGATCTCTTCTATGGCTACACCTTC.

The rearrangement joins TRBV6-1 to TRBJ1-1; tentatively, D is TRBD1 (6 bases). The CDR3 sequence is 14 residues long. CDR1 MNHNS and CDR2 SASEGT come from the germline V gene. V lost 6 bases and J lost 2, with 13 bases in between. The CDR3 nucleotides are TGTGCCAGCAGAAGGGGGGGGCTTAACACTGAAGCTTTCTTT. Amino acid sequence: CASRRGGLNTEAFF.

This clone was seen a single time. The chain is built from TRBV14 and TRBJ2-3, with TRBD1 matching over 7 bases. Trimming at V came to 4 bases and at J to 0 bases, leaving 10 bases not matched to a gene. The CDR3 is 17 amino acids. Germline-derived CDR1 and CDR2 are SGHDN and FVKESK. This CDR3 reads CASSLTGHGVSTDTQYF. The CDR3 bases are TGTGCCAGCAGCCTGACAGGGCATGGGGTGAGCACAGATACGCAGTATTTT.

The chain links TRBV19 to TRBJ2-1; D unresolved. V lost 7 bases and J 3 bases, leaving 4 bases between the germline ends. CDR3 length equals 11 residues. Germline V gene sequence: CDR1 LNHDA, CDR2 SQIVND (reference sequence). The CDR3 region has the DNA TGTGCCAGTACCAGCTACAATGAGCAGTTCTTC. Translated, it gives CASTSYNEQFF.

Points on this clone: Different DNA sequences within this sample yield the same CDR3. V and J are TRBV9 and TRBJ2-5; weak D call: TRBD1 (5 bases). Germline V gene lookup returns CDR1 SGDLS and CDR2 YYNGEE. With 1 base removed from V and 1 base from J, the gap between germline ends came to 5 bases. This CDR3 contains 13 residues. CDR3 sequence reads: CASSVRGQETQYF. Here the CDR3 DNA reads TGTGCCAGCAGCGTAAGGGGCCAAGAGACCCAGTACTTC.

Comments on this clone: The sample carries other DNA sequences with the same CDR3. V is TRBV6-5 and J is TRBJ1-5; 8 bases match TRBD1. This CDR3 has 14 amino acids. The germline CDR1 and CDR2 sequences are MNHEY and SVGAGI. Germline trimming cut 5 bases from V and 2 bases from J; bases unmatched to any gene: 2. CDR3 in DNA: TGTGCCAGCAGTCCGACAGGGGGCAATCAGCCCCAGCATTTT. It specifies CASSPTGGNQPQHF.

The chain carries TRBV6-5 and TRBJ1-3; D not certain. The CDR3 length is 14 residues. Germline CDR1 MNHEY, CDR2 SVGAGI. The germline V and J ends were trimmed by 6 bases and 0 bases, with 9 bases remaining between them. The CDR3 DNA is TGTGCCAGCAGCCTCGTCTCCTCTGGAAACACCATATATTTT. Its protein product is CASSLVSSGNTIYF.

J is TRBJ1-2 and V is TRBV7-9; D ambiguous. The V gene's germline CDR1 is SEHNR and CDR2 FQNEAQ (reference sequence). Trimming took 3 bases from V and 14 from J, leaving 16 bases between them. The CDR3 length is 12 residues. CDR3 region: CASSFHLGGYTF. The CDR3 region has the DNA TGTGCCAGCAGCTTCCACTTAGGAGGTTATACCTTC. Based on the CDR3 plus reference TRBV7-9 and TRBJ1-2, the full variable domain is DTGVSQNPRHKITKRGQNVTFRCDPISEHNRLYWYRQTLGQGPEFLTYFQNEAQLEKSRLLSDRFSAERPKGSFSTLEIQRTEQGDSAMYLCASSFHLGGYTFGSGTRLTVV.

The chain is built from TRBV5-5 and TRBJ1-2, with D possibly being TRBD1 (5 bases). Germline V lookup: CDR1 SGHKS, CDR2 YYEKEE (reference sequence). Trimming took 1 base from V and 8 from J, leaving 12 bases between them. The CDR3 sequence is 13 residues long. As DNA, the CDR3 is TGTGCCAGCAGCTTGCCTGGGGGGGAGGGCTACACCTTC. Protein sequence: CASSLPGGEGYTF.